Following are 7 T cell receptor beta chains from one sample sequenced in a study of beta chain features in type 1 diabetes. Investigators reverse transcribed all isolated RNA, so they sequenced expressed TCRB transcripts. The data were produced by immunoSEQ multiplex PCR, yet TCRdb's version contains in-frame clones alone and is incomplete. The sample has 300,000 to 350,000 clones, approximately 10% seen once. Overall study findings and caveats: For Type 1 diabetes patients, all four CD4+ subsets carried TCRB CDR3s that were moderately but significantly shorter.

What these receptors recognize is not known. The sample consisted of central memory CD4+ T cells from blood. The origin of the receptors is a man aged 25 to 45 with type 1 diabetes.

The chain joins TRBV7-2 to TRBJ1-5; 7 positions agree with TRBD1. J gave up 4 bases and V 4 bases, and 7 bases lay outside the gene matches. CDR1 SGHTA and CDR2 FQGNSA come from the germline V gene. This CDR3 has 15 residues. CDR3: CASSYATGMNQPQHF. CDR3 DNA: TGTGCCAGCAGCTACGCGACAGGGATGAATCAGCCCCAGCATTTT.

This clone was seen repeatedly, ten times or more. The chain recombines TRBV6-5 with TRBJ1-2; 9 positions agree with TRBD1. Germline V gene lookup returns CDR1 MNHEY and CDR2 SVGAGI. With 6 bases clipped from V and 13 bases from J, the junction kept 18 bases outside the gene matches. The CDR3 contains 15 residues. The CDR3 DNA sequence: TGTGCCAGCAGCCCTGGCACAGGGGGCGCGGGTCGGCTCACCTTC. Its protein is CASSPGTGGAGRLTF.

This clone was picked up a small number of times. The V gene is TRBV30, the J gene TRBJ2-1; 7 nucleotides line up with TRBD1. In germline, CDR1 is GTSNPN, CDR2 SVGIG (reference sequence). The CDR3 spans 15 residues. The trim removed 3 bases at V and 3 bases at J, leaving 8 bases unmatched. The CDR3 is CAWSQAGTDYNEQFF. CDR3 sequence (DNA): TGTGCCTGGAGCCAAGCCGGGACAGACTACAATGAGCAGTTCTTC.

This clone was seen at least ten times. The gene calls are TRBV29-1 and TRBJ1-1; 8 bases are shared with TRBD1. Germline CDR1 reads SQVTM; CDR2 reads ANQGSEA. This CDR3 region has 15 residues. Trimming took 1 base from V and 1 from J; bases not matched to a gene: 5. The DNA for the CDR3 is TGCAGCGTTGAAGGCCTGACAGGGGCGAACACTGAAGCTTTCTTT. It translates to CSVEGLTGANTEAFF.

This clone was picked up a small number of times. The chain combines TRBV5-6 with TRBJ1-5; 7 positions agree with TRBD1. This CDR3 contains 15 residues. V lost 2 bases to trimming and J lost 6 bases; unmatched junction nucleotides: 8. Germline V gene lookup returns CDR1 SGHDT and CDR2 YYEEEE. CDR3 DNA: TGTGCCAGCAGCTTTTTGACAGGGAGTAGTCAGCCCCAGCATTTT. Translating gives CASSFLTGSSQPQHF.

This clone was observed a handful of times. This chain joins TRBV7-2 and TRBJ1-2, with D perhaps TRBD1 (5 bases). V dropped 5 bases and J dropped 5 bases, with 12 bases sitting between them. CDR3 length: 13 residues. Germline values: CDR1 SGHTA, CDR2 FQGNSA. The CDR3 loop is CASSPSDSYGYTF. CDR3 in DNA: TGTGCCAGCAGCCCATCCGACAGTTATGGCTACACCTTC.

This clone has just a few counts. This chain connects TRBV6-5 to TRBJ2-5; D is ambiguous. In germline, CDR1 is MNHEY, CDR2 SVGAGI. The CDR3 sequence is 14 residues long. With 5 bases removed from V and 3 bases from J, the gap between germline ends came to 13 bases. The CDR3 is CASSERPLKETQYF. In DNA form, the CDR3 reads TGTGCCAGCAGTGAACGACCCCTAAAAGAGACCCAGTACTTC.